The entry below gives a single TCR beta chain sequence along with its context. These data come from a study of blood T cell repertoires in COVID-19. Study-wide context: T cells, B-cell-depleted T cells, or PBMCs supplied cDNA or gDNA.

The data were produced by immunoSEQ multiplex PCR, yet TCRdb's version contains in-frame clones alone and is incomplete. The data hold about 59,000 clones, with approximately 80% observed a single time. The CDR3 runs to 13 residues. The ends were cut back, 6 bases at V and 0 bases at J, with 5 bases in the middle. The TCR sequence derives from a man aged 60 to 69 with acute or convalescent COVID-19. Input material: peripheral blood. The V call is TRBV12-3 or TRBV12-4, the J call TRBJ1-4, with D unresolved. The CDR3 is CASRSSTNEKLFF. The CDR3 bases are TGTGCCAGCAGGAGCTCAACTAATGAAAAACTGTTTTTT.